This T cell receptor beta chain was captured by sequencing in a study of CD8 T cells in ankylosing spondylitis. This clonotype was seen only a few times. What it binds is not known. It was by quantitative 5'-RACE with molecular barcodes that TCR beta libraries were made. TCRdb redid the calling of the 5' RACE reads with MiXCR, one entry per CDR3 protein. The repertoire has around 210,000 distinct CDR3 sequences, approximately 8.4% of them found once; the top ten carry roughly 4.9%. V lost 1 base, J lost 0 bases, and 13 bases lay in between. The CDR3 spans 16 residues. The germline gives CDR1 SEHNR, CDR2 FQNEAQ (reference sequence). Regarding the study as a whole: Enrichment of disease-linked clones was reportedly significant in matched ankylosing spondylitis synovial fluid. Earlier authors reported some of these motif variants in reactive arthritis synovial fluid and blood.

This chain joins TRBV7-9 and TRBJ2-7, with a weak D call TRBD1 (6 bases). The source material was blood, either unsorted or a sorted T cell fraction (not recorded which). The receptor was isolated from a female donor with ankylosing spondylitis or in good health (not recorded which). CDR3 amino acids: CASSLGFGQSSYEQYF. The CDR3, as DNA: TGTGCCAGCAGCTTAGGGTTTGGACAGAGCTCCTACGAGCAGTACTTC.